Presented here are 21 T cell receptor beta chains from one specimen sequenced in a study of CD8 T cells in Susac syndrome. RNA was extracted with the RNeasy kit, and a quantity of about 0.5 to 1 ug was reverse transcribed using random hexamers. TCRdb passed the immunoSEQ multiplex PCR reads through MiXCR, listing each CDR3 protein once. The table includes around 140,000 distinct CDR3 sequences, about 95% detected once. The sequenced sample consisted of CD4+ T cells from PBMCs. All receptors derive from a human donor with Susac syndrome.

The chain links TRBV7-9 to TRBJ2-3, with a tentative D call TRBD1 (5 bases). Germline CDR1 is SEHNR and CDR2 is FQNEAQ (reference sequence). V shed 6 bases and J shed 0 bases, with 19 bases lying between them. The CDR3 has 17 amino acids. CDR3 DNA: TGTGCCAGCAGGCCCAACAGGTGGGGTTCTAGCACAGATACGCAGTATTTT. It specifies CASRPNRWGSSTDTQYF.

This chain links TRBV19 with TRBJ1-5; D ambiguous. CDR3 length: 15 amino acids. V gave up 2 bases and J gave up 2 bases, with 10 bases separating them. Looked up from germline, CDR1 is LNHDA and CDR2 is SQIVND (reference sequence). CDR3 in amino acids: CASSIRGSGNQPQHF. In nucleotides, the CDR3 is TGTGCCAGTAGTATACGCGGGTCAGGCAATCAGCCCCAGCATTTT.

The CDR3 DNA reads TGTGCCAGCAGCCAAGATACTCCAGGGGGCCCGGAAAAACTGTTTTTT. The encoded protein is CASSQDTPGGPEKLFF. This chain connects TRBV4-2 to TRBJ1-4; TRBD1 aligns across 8 bases. V was pared by 0 bases and J by 8 bases, with 8 bases of the junction left unmatched. The CDR3 has 16 amino acids. Germline V lookup: CDR1 LGHNA, CDR2 YNFKEQ.

The V call is TRBV20-1, the J call TRBJ2-4; 11 bases agree with TRBD2. The V gene end was trimmed by 7 bases and the J gene end by 9 bases; junction bases not matched to a gene: 11. The germline V gene has CDR1 DFQATT and CDR2 SNEGSKA (reference sequence). This CDR3 region has 14 residues. The CDR3 spells CSVLAGEFGAIQYF. CDR3 DNA: TGCAGTGTACTAGCGGGAGAATTCGGCGCCATTCAGTACTTC.

V is TRBV12-3 or TRBV12-4 and J is TRBJ2-7; 10 nucleotides line up with TRBD1. This CDR3 contains 14 residues. With 7 bases clipped from V and 6 bases from J, the junction kept 9 bases outside the gene matches. The CDR3 sequence is CASTPGQGSLEQYF. In DNA, the CDR3 is TGTGCCAGCACACCGGGACAGGGGTCGCTCGAGCAGTACTTC.

This clonotype was seen only once. The genes are TRBV18 and TRBJ1-2; TRBD1 might be the D (5 bases). Germline lookup yields CDR1 KGHSH and CDR2 LQKENI. This CDR3 is 16 amino acids long. V dropped 0 bases and J dropped 2 bases, with 13 bases sitting between them. The CDR3 spells CASSPPWGTPNYGYTF. The CDR3 region has the DNA TGTGCCAGCTCACCACCTTGGGGGACTCCGAACTATGGCTACACCTTC.

This clonotype occurred once. The genes are TRBV9 and TRBJ2-1, with 14 bases fitting TRBD2. J lost 5 bases, V lost 2 bases, and 9 bases had no gene match. The CDR3 is 18 residues long. Germline V gene sequence: CDR1 SGDLS, CDR2 YYNGEE. The CDR3 loop reads CASSVKIGLAGGHNEQFF. The CDR3 bases are TGTGCCAGCAGCGTCAAGATTGGACTAGCGGGGGGTCACAATGAGCAGTTCTTC.

Only one count was recorded for this clonotype. The rearrangement joins TRBV5-6 to TRBJ2-2; D unclear. Germline V gene data show CDR1 as SGHDT and CDR2 as YYEEEE. V lost 0 bases and J lost 4, with 16 bases in between. The length of the CDR3 is 17 residues. The CDR3 nucleotides are TGTGCCAGCAGCTTGGTTGTTGGACCCCGTGCCACCGGGGAGCTGTTTTTT. Translation: CASSLVVGPRATGELFF.

The CDR3 is CASSRTGGGYGYTF. CDR3 DNA: TGTGCCAGCAGTAGGACAGGGGGTGGTTACGGCTACACCTTC. The chain recombines TRBV7-2 with TRBJ1-2, with 10 positions matching TRBD1. Per the germline V gene, CDR1 is SGHTA and CDR2 is FQGNSA. With 6 bases clipped from V and 8 bases from J, the junction kept 9 bases outside the gene matches. The CDR3 has 14 residues.

The V call is TRBV5-4, the J call TRBJ2-3; 8 nucleotides line up with TRBD2. This CDR3 has 16 amino acids. After removal of 6 bases from V and 1 base from J, the junction contained 10 bases not matched to a gene. In germline, CDR1 is SGHNT, CDR2 YYREEE (reference sequence). CDR3 DNA: TGTGCCAGCAAGTCCCAGCGGGAGAGGGGCACAGATACGCAGTATTTT. Its protein product is CASKSQRERGTDTQYF.

The chain combines TRBV20-1 with TRBJ2-5, with 7 bases that match TRBD1. There are 13 residues in the CDR3. Germline CDR1 is DFQATT and CDR2 is SNEGSKA (reference sequence). With V trimmed by 2 bases and J by 4 bases, 4 bases remained unmatched. The CDR3 DNA sequence: TGCAGTGCTAGACCGACAGGGAGAGAGACCCAGTACTTC. Amino acid sequence: CSARPTGRETQYF.

The chain combines TRBV30 with TRBJ1-2; perhaps TRBD1 as D (5 bases). Germline CDR1 and CDR2: GTSNPN and SVGIG (reference sequence). V was trimmed by 2 bases and J by 4 bases, leaving 17 bases between them. This CDR3 comprises 15 residues. DNA for the CDR3: TGTGCCTGGAGTCTGGGAGGGGCATCGTCCTATGGCTACACCTTC. Translated, it gives CAWSLGGASSYGYTF.

V is TRBV30 and J is TRBJ1-2; D gene uncertain. V lost 4 bases and J 2 bases, leaving 17 bases between the germline ends. Per germline, CDR1 GTSNPN and CDR2 SVGIG (reference sequence). The CDR3 contains 15 residues. Here the CDR3 DNA reads TGTGCCTGGAATACTTGGGCCCGGGAGAACTATGGCTACACCTTC. Its translation: CAWNTWARENYGYTF.

The gene calls are TRBV12-3 or TRBV12-4 and TRBJ1-2; D is possibly TRBD1 (5 bases). This CDR3 comprises 14 residues. Trimming stripped 3 bases from V and 3 bases from J, with 11 bases between. CDR3 amino acids: CASSLGTDDYGYTF. In nucleotides, the CDR3 is TGTGCCAGCAGTTTGGGGACTGACGACTATGGCTACACCTTC.

The CDR3 DNA follows: TGTGCCAGCAGTTTATCAAGGTGCACCATATATTTT. This codes for CASSLSRCTIYF. The chain has TRBV27 and TRBJ1-3; the D is unclear. V was pared by 0 bases and J by 9 bases, with 6 bases between. Germline CDR1 is MNHEY and CDR2 is SMNVEV (reference sequence). The length of the CDR3 is 12 residues.

V usage is TRBV2 and J usage is TRBJ1-1, with a possible D match to TRBD1 (6 bases). From germline, CDR1 is SNHLY and CDR2 FYNNEI. V was cut by 6 bases and J by 11 bases, with 19 bases left in between. This CDR3 has 13 amino acids. The CDR3 region has the DNA TGTGCCAGCAGCCCTGGGCGGGGGGCGGCGGCTTTCTTT. As protein: CASSPGRGAAAFF.

The chain links TRBV24-1 to TRBJ2-1; D could derive from TRBD1 or TRBD2 (5 bases each). V was shortened by 4 bases and J by 6 bases, with 12 bases between the two germline ends. This CDR3 is 14 amino acids long. Germline assignment: CDR1 KGHDR and CDR2 SFDVKD. The CDR3 is CATSEAGALNEQFF. The CDR3 region has the DNA TGTGCCACCAGTGAGGCCGGGGCCCTCAATGAGCAGTTCTTC.

The rearrangement joins TRBV30 to TRBJ2-6, with no clear D. Germline CDR1 is GTSNPN and CDR2 is SVGIG (reference sequence). The CDR3 consists of 20 residues. V was cut by 5 bases and J by 5 bases, with 31 bases left in between. The CDR3 DNA is TGTGCCTGGGGAACAACGACGTTGGTCCGAGAGTCGGCCTGGGCCAACGTCCTGACTTTC. This translates into CAWGTTTLVRESAWANVLTF.

The CDR3 DNA reads TGTGCCAGCAGTTCCAGGTTGCCGAACACCGGGGAGCTGTTTTTT. Translation: CASSSRLPNTGELFF. The chain recombines TRBV12-3 or TRBV12-4 with TRBJ2-2; the D is unclear. Trimming took off 4 bases at V and 0 bases at J, with 9 bases between the two ends. The CDR3 runs to 15 residues.

The V call is TRBV7-3, the J call TRBJ1-6; 8 bases agree with TRBD1. Germline V gene sequence: CDR1 SGHTA, CDR2 FQGTGA. The CDR3 runs to 15 residues. V trimming: 1 base; J trimming: 10 bases; junction bases outside the gene matches: 6. For the CDR3, the DNA is TGTGCCAGCAGCTTAAGTCAGGGGGCGGGCTCACCCCTCCACTTT. This translates into CASSLSQGAGSPLHF.

The CDR3 coding sequence is TGCAGTGCTAGGGTGGGGGGGCAGCCCCAGCATTTT. This gives the protein CSARVGGQPQHF. The rearrangement links TRBV20-1 to TRBJ1-5; the D gene is possibly TRBD1 (5 bases). V was shortened by 3 bases and J by 7 bases, with 10 bases between the two germline ends. The CDR3 length is 12 residues. Germline assignment: CDR1 DFQATT and CDR2 SNEGSKA (reference sequence).